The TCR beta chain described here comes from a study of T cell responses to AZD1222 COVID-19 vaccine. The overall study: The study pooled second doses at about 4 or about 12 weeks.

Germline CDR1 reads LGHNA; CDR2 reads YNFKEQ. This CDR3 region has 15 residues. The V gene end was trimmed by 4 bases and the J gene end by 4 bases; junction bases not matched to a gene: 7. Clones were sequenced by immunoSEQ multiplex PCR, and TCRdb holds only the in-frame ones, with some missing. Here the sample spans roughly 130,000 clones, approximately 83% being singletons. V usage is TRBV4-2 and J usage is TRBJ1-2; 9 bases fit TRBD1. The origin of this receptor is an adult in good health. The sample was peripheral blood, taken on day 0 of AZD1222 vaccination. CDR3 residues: CASSPTGQGGYGYTF. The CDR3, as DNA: TGTGCCAGCAGCCCAACGGGACAGGGCGGCTATGGCTACACCTTC.